Listed below are T cell receptor beta chains from one sample, sequenced in a study of OX40 agonist ivuxolimab in advanced cancers. The method was immunoSEQ multiplex PCR; TCRdb's version includes in-frame clones alone and lacks a portion of them. This repertoire shows roughly 45,000 clones, approximately 83% found once; its top ten account for 35%. The sequencing here drew on CD4+ or CD8+ T cells sorted from blood, taken in a trial of the OX40 agonist ivuxolimab. All receptors come from an adult with an advanced solid tumor such as melanoma, head and neck, liver or kidney cancer. The CDR3 runs from the conserved cysteine through the conserved F or W. Fields, in order: J gene, clone size, V gene, D gene, CDR3 DNA, CDR3 protein. The D gene is left open where the match is weak. The size entry is marked missing in some rows and otherwise reads once, few, many or a size class.

TRBJ1-4,-,TRBV5-6,TRBD1,TGTGCCAGCAGCTTGGCAGACAGGGGAAGGGGAAGTGAAAAACTGTTTTTT,CASSLADRGRGSEKLFF
TRBJ2-1,-,TRBV2,-,TGTGCCAGCAGGAGAGAGGAAGGTGAGCAGTTCTTC,CASRREEGEQFF
TRBJ2-1,-,TRBV2,-,TGTGCCAGCAGAGGAGGGTCTAGCTCCTACAATGAGCAGTTCTTC,CASRGGSSSYNEQFF
TRBJ2-7,-,TRBV6-1,-,TGTGCCAGCACCAAACGAGGCAGAAGAGAGCAGTACTTC,CASTKRGRREQYF
TRBJ1-1,-,TRBV9,-,TGTGCCAGCAGCGTAGACCCCCAGACAGGACCCATGAACACTGAAGCTTTCTTT,CASSVDPQTGPMNTEAFF
TRBJ1-2,-,TRBV10-3,-,TGTGCCATCAGTGAAGGGAATGATGGCTACACCTTC,CAISEGNDGYTF
TRBJ2-2,-,TRBV30,TRBD2,TGTGCCTGGAGTATCGGGGGGACCGGGGAGCTGTTTTTT,CAWSIGGTGELFF
TRBJ2-3,-,TRBV9,-,TGTGCCAGCAGCGTAGGATCGAGCAGCACAGATACGCAGTATTTT,CASSVGSSSTDTQYF
TRBJ2-7,-,TRBV19,-,TGTGCCAGTAGTACGGCTACGCGGCCTTACGAGCAGTACTTC,CASSTATRPYEQYF
TRBJ2-2,once,TRBV5-5,-,TGTGCCAGCAGCCGCACCAGGGAAACCGGGGAGCTGTTTTTT,CASSRTRETGELFF
TRBJ2-7,-,TRBV5-1,TRBD1,TGCGCCAGCAGCTTGGGGCAGGGGGCTAACTACGAGCAGTACTTC,CASSLGQGANYEQYF
TRBJ2-6,once,TRBV19,-,TGTGCCAGTAGGGGGGCCGCTCCCCTCTCTGGGGCCAACGTCCTGACTTTC,CASRGAAPLSGANVLTF
TRBJ2-1,-,TRBV4-2,TRBD2,TGTGCCAGCAGCCAAGATCTCATCGGGGGGGCGGGTGAGCAGTTCTTC,CASSQDLIGGAGEQFF
TRBJ2-3,-,TRBV14,-,TGTGCCAGCAGCCCTAGAATGGATACGCAGTATTTT,CASSPRMDTQYF
TRBJ2-1,-,TRBV7-2,-,TGTGCCAGCAGCTTAGCGGGGGGACACGGGGAGTTCTTC,CASSLAGGHGEFF
TRBJ2-7,-,TRBV5-5,-,TGTGCCAGCAGCTCCGGTCCCATCCCCAGGGGGGACGAGCAGTACTTC,CASSSGPIPRGDEQYF
TRBJ1-5,-,TRBV4-1,-,TGCGCCAGCAGCCAGCAGAGAGGCAATCAGCCCCAGCATTTT,CASSQQRGNQPQHF
TRBJ2-5,-,TRBV30,-,TGTGCCTGGAGGTACAGGGTCCAAGAGACCCAGTACTTC,CAWRYRVQETQYF
TRBJ2-3,-,TRBV18,-,TGTGCCAGCTCACCACGGGCACTACCCACAGATACGCAGTATTTT,CASSPRALPTDTQYF
TRBJ2-5,once,TRBV7-9,TRBD2,TGTGCCAGCAGCTTGGGGGAGGGCCAGACCCAGTACTTC,CASSLGEGQTQYF
TRBJ1-4,-,TRBV18,-,TGTGCCAGCTCACCAGAGGGTGAAAAACTGTTTTTT,CASSPEGEKLFF
TRBJ2-5,once,TRBV28,TRBD2,TGTGCCAGCAGTTTACAAGCGGGAGGTAGGGAGACCCAGTACTTC,CASSLQAGGRETQYF
TRBJ2-7,-,TRBV7-2,-,TGTGCCAGCAGCCCCCCCGGGGCGGAGGAGGTACAGTACTTC,CASSPPGAEEVQYF
TRBJ1-1,-,TRBV6-5,-,TGTGCCAGCAGCTTTGGACAGCTGAACACTGAAGCTTTCTTT,CASSFGQLNTEAFF
TRBJ1-2,-,TRBV4-1,-,TGCGCCAGCAGCCAAGATATCCCATCCGCAGGGGTGACTGGCTACACCTTC,CASSQDIPSAGVTGYTF
TRBJ2-5,-,TRBV11-2,-,TGTGCCAGCAGGTCTGGATTCAGCCAAGAGACCCAGTACTTC,CASRSGFSQETQYF
TRBJ1-1,-,TRBV2,-,TGTGCCAGCACTAGGTCAGGGGTTGCGGGGAACACTGAAGCTTTCTTT,CASTRSGVAGNTEAFF
TRBJ1-5,few,TRBV21-1,-,TGTGCCAGCAGCAAAGAACACAGGGGGGGGCAGCCCCAGCATTTT,CASSKEHRGGQPQHF